Listed below are T cell receptor beta chains from one sample, sequenced in a study of T cells in localized non-small cell lung cancer. Libraries were prepared by immunoSEQ multiplex PCR; TCRdb keeps only in-frame clonotypes and omits some of them. Here the sample spans around 50,000 clones, more than 75% being singletons. Sequenced here: PBMCs, sampled before any cancer treatment. These receptors were taken from a female donor with stage II lung adenocarcinoma. Both conserved end residues are part of each CDR3. The order of the fields is V gene, J gene, clone size, D gene, CDR3 DNA, CDR3 protein. A D gene is named only where the DNA matches it firmly. Where a row states a size, it is once, few, many or the class of an expanded clone; other rows omit it.

TRBV5-1	TRBJ1-5	.	.	TGCGCCAGCAGCCAGGACAGCCGAAATCAGCCCCAGCATTTT	CASSQDSRNQPQHF
TRBV19	TRBJ1-2	.	TRBD1	TGTGCCAGTCATCGGGGACAGGGCCCTCTTGATGGCTACACCTTC	CASHRGQGPLDGYTF
TRBV6-1	TRBJ1-1	.	TRBD1	TGTGCCAGCAGTGTCCCGGGACAGGGGGCGCGCCCTGAAGCTTTCTTT	CASSVPGQGARPEAFF
TRBV30	TRBJ2-7	.	.	TGTGCCTGGAACCGACTGAGGGGCTACGAGCAGTACTTC	CAWNRLRGYEQYF
TRBV29-1	TRBJ2-1	.	.	TGCAGCGTTGGGGGCAATGAGCAGTTCTTC	CSVGGNEQFF
TRBV9	TRBJ1-1	.	.	TGTGCCAGCAGCCTCAGGGACTCGTACACTGAAGCTTTCTTT	CASSLRDSYTEAFF
TRBV14	TRBJ2-7	few	.	TGTGCCAGCAGCCAACAAGGGTTGGGCTACGAGCAGTACTTC	CASSQQGLGYEQYF
TRBV5-1	TRBJ2-1	.	TRBD2	TGCGCCAGCAGCCCCGGGACTAGCGGACTCTACAATGAGCAGTTCTTC	CASSPGTSGLYNEQFF
TRBV7-6	TRBJ2-2	once	TRBD1	TGTGCCAGCAGCTTACCTGAAACAGGGGACACCGGGGAGCTGTTTTTT	CASSLPETGDTGELFF
TRBV5-5	TRBJ2-5	.	.	TGTGCCAGCAGCTTGGCGTGGAGGGAAGAAGGCGAGACCCAGTACTTC	CASSLAWREEGETQYF
TRBV4-1	TRBJ2-1	.	TRBD2	TGCGCCAGCAGCCAAAGGGTAGCGGGGGGGCAAGCCAGTGAGCAGTTCTTC	CASSQRVAGGQASEQFF
TRBV6-5	TRBJ1-3	few	.	TGTGCCAGCACGACGTTCTCTGGAAACACCATATATTTT	CASTTFSGNTIYF
TRBV7-9	TRBJ2-1	.	.	TGTGCCAGCAGCCCATCCGGGACTTCGACCTACAATGAGCAGTTCTTC	CASSPSGTSTYNEQFF
TRBV7-2	TRBJ1-2	.	.	TGTGCCAGCAGCTTAAATGGAGGGGCTGGGGGCTACACCTTC	CASSLNGGAGGYTF
TRBV10-2	TRBJ2-7	.	TRBD1	TGCGCCAGCAGTGTCGACAGGGGGTACGAGCAGTACTTC	CASSVDRGYEQYF
TRBV6-5	TRBJ1-2	.	TRBD1	TGTGCCAGCAGCCAAGGGGGCAGGGGCTATGGCTACACCTTC	CASSQGGRGYGYTF
TRBV27	TRBJ1-2	.	.	TGTGCCAGCGGGCGGGAGGGGATGTATGGCTACACCTTC	CASGREGMYGYTF
TRBV7-3	TRBJ1-1	.	TRBD1	TGTGCCAGCAGCTTAGAGGGGACAGGCTCAGGCACTGAAGCTTTCTTT	CASSLEGTGSGTEAFF
TRBV14	TRBJ1-2	.	.	TGTGCCAGCAGCCAGATGGACACTGCTAACTATGGCTACACCTTC	CASSQMDTANYGYTF
TRBV20-1	TRBJ1-2	.	.	TGCAGTGCTGAGGGACTGATCTACACCTTC	CSAEGLIYTF
TRBV9	TRBJ2-1	.	TRBD2	TGTGCCAGCAGTGACGGACTAGCGGGGGGAGTCTACAATGAGCAGTTCTTC	CASSDGLAGGVYNEQFF
TRBV2	TRBJ1-5	.	.	TGTGCCAGCAGTGAAGGCGTGAATCAGCCCCAGCATTTT	CASSEGVNQPQHF
TRBV2	TRBJ1-6	.	.	TGTGCCAGCAGTGAGGGCCGCCGCTCCTATAATTCACCCCTCCACTTT	CASSEGRRSYNSPLHF
TRBV5-1	TRBJ1-1	few	TRBD1	TGCGCCAGCAGCACCGACAGGGGGGGGGCTGAAGCTTTCTTT	CASSTDRGGAEAFF
TRBV7-3	TRBJ1-3	few	.	TGTGCCAGCAGCCTTGGCTCTGGAAACACCATATATTTT	CASSLGSGNTIYF
TRBV6-1	TRBJ1-5	.	.	TGTGCCAGCAGTTTAGATGGGCAGACCAATCAGCCCCAGCATTTT	CASSLDGQTNQPQHF
TRBV15	TRBJ2-5	.	TRBD2	TGTGCCACCAGCAGTATAGCGGGGGGGCCAGAGACCCAGTACTTC	CATSSIAGGPETQYF
TRBV28	TRBJ1-4	.	.	TGTGCCAGCAGTTTATCCGAAGTAGCAACTAATGAAAAACTGTTTTTT	CASSLSEVATNEKLFF
TRBV5-1	TRBJ1-2	.	.	TGCGCCAGCAGCTTGGATACAGGGCAGGGCTACACCTTC	CASSLDTGQGYTF
TRBV18	TRBJ1-2	once	.	TGTGCCAGCTCACCAAGCCCAGGGGACTATGGCTACACCTTC	CASSPSPGDYGYTF
TRBV7-9	TRBJ1-4	.	.	TGTGCCAGCAGCACCAGTTCCCTGCGGTCCAGTGAAAAACTGTTTTTT	CASSTSSLRSSEKLFF
TRBV5-5	TRBJ1-2	many	.	TGTGCCAGCAGCCGACTCACCTTTTCGACAGGTGACTATGGCTACACCTTC	CASSRLTFSTGDYGYTF
TRBV7-2	TRBJ2-5	.	.	TGTGCCAGCAGCCCAATCAGGGGAGCAGGAGAGACCCAGTACTTC	CASSPIRGAGETQYF
TRBV30	TRBJ1-2	.	.	TGTGCCTGGCGGACACCCACTAACTATGGCTACACCTTC	CAWRTPTNYGYTF
TRBV5-1	TRBJ1-1	.	TRBD1	TGCGCCAGCAGCTCGGGACAGGGGAACACTGAAGCTTTCTTT	CASSSGQGNTEAFF
TRBV15	TRBJ2-5	.	.	TGTGCCACCAGCTCGAGGGACACCGGAGGGGAGACCCAGTACTTC	CATSSRDTGGETQYF
TRBV4-1	TRBJ2-1	.	.	TGCGCCAGCAGCCAACCCTCAGAAAGGCGACACCTATTCTCCTACAATGAGCAGTTCTTC	CASSQPSERRHLFSYNEQFF
TRBV5-6	TRBJ2-3	.	.	TGTGCCAGCAGACTGACCCCCTTGGTGAAGCCTAGCACAGATACGCAGTATTTT	CASRLTPLVKPSTDTQYF
TRBV5-1	TRBJ2-2	once	.	TGCGCCAGCAGCTGGTCGAGTGGGGAGCTGTTTTTT	CASSWSSGELFF
TRBV6-6	TRBJ1-2	.	TRBD1	TGTGCCAGCAGTAACCCTGCCCCCCAGGGGGGGGGCTACACCTTC	CASSNPAPQGGGYTF
TRBV6-5	TRBJ2-1	.	.	TGTGCCAGCAGTAATAGCGCTGGCTCCTACAATGAGCAGTTCTTC	CASSNSAGSYNEQFF
TRBV6-1	TRBJ1-1	.	.	TGTGCCAGCAGGAACAGGGCGTTGAACACTGAAGCTTTCTTT	CASRNRALNTEAFF
TRBV4-1	TRBJ1-2	.	.	TGCGCCAGCAGCCAAGGGATCCCCCGATTTACTAACTATGGCTACACCTTC	CASSQGIPRFTNYGYTF
TRBV7-9	TRBJ1-2	.	TRBD1	TGTGCCAGCAGCTTAGTGGGGACAGTCAACTATGGCTACACCTTC	CASSLVGTVNYGYTF
TRBV5-6	TRBJ1-2	.	TRBD1	TGTGCCAGCATCCTAGGACAGGGTAACTATGGCTACACCTTC	CASILGQGNYGYTF
TRBV18	TRBJ2-7	once	TRBD1	TGTGCCAGCTCACCGAACCGGGACAGGGCGCACGAGCAGTACTTC	CASSPNRDRAHEQYF
TRBV7-9	TRBJ1-6	.	.	TGTGCCAGCAGCCCGGGAGGGGTAAGGACCTATAATTCACCCCTCCACTTT	CASSPGGVRTYNSPLHF
TRBV11-3	TRBJ1-1	.	TRBD1	TGTGCCAGCAGCTTCGGGACAGGGGGTGAAGCTTTCTTT	CASSFGTGGEAFF
TRBV7-9	TRBJ2-7	.	TRBD1	TGTGCCAGCAGCCGGTCCGGACAGGACACCTACGAGCAGTACTTC	CASSRSGQDTYEQYF
TRBV6-4	TRBJ1-1	.	.	TGTGCCAGCAGTGACGTCCGGGACGCTGGAACTGAAGCTTTCTTT	CASSDVRDAGTEAFF
TRBV6-6	TRBJ1-2	.	.	TGTGCCAGCAGTTACTCGACTGGGCCCTATGGCTACACCTTC	CASSYSTGPYGYTF
TRBV5-6	TRBJ2-1	.	.	TGTGCCAGCAGCTTGGTGGGGGCTTCCTACAATGAGCAGTTCTTC	CASSLVGASYNEQFF
TRBV7-9	TRBJ1-4	.	.	TGTGCCAGCAGCCGTGGGGGGGTGACTAATGAAAAACTGTTTTTT	CASSRGGVTNEKLFF
TRBV6-6	TRBJ1-5	.	.	TGTGCCAGCAGTTACTCGGCGGGACAAGGGCAGCCCCAGCATTTT	CASSYSAGQGQPQHF